This T cell receptor (beta chain) emerged from a study of cytomegalovirus exposure and HLA in healthy donors. Amplification used 60 Vbeta primers and 13 Jbeta primers. Clones were read by immunoSEQ multiplex PCR, and TCRdb kept only the in-frame ones, dropping some. The listing contains about 150,000 clones. The CDR3 runs 15 residues. CDR1 and CDR2 from the germline V gene are LNHDA and SQIVND (reference sequence). The V and J ends lost 5 bases and 1 base, in that order; junction bases with no gene match: 6. Study results and limitations: It was shown in a later analysis that HLA-associated TCR beta chains were more clonally expanded than other, equally common chains.

A note on this clone: Its antigen remains unknown.

The specimen was PBMCs. This TCR derives from a woman between 45 and 60 years old in good health and CMV-seronegative. V usage is TRBV19 and J usage is TRBJ1-1; 8 positions match TRBD1. The DNA of the CDR3 is TGTGCCAGTAGTTTCAGGGGGCAGGGGAACACTGAAGCTTTCTTT. Translated: CASSFRGQGNTEAFF.